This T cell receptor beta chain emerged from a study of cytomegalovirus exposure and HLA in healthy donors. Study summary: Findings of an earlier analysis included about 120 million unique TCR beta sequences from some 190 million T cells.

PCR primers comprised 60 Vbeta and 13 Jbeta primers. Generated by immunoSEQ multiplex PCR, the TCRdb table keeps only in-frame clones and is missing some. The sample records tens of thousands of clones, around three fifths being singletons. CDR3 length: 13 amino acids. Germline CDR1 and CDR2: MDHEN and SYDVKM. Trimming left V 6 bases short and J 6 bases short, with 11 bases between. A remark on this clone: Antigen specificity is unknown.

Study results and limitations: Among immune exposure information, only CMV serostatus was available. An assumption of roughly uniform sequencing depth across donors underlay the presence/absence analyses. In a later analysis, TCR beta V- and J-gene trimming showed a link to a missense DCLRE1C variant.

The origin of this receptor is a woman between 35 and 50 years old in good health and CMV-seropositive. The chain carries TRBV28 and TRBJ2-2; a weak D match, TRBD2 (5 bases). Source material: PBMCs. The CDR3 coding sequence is TGTGCCAGCAGCTACCTGGGAGCCGGGGAGCTGTTTTTT. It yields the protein CASSYLGAGELFF.